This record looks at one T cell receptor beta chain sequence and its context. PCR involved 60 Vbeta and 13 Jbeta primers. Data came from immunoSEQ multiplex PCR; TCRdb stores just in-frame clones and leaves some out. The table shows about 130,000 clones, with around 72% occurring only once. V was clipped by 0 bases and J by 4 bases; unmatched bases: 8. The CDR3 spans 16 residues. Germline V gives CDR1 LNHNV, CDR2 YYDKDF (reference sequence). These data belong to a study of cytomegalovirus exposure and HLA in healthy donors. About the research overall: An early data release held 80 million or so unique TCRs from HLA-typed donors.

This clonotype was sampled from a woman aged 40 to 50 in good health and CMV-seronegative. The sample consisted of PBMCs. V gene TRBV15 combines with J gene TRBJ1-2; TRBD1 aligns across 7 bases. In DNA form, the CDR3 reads TGTGCCACCAGCAGAGATATGGCAGGGGGTGTCTATGGCTACACCTTC. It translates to CATSRDMAGGVYGYTF.